This is a list of T cell receptor beta chains from one sample in a study of shared clonotypes between healthy human individuals. Measured with immunoSEQ multiplex PCR; TCRdb has only the in-frame clones, and not every one. Among about 2.1 million clones listed, about 93% were seen once. Material: naive CD8+ T cells from PBMCs. The receptor source for this set is a man aged 18 to 30 in good health. Some clones in this sample may be carry-over from other donors' samples. Both conserved end residues are part of each CDR3. The D gene is left open where the match is weak.

d_call	v_call	j_call	cdr3_nt	cdr3_aa
-	TRBV20-1	TRBJ2-3	TGCAGTGCTCCCCAGTTAGATACGCAGTATTTT	CSAPQLDTQYF
-	TRBV28	TRBJ2-2	TGTGCCAGCAGACCGTCAGACAGGGAGGGGACCGGGGAGCTGTTTTTT	CASRPSDREGTGELFF
-	TRBV28	TRBJ1-5	TGTGCCAGCAGTCGACAGAGTTATAGCAATCAGCCCCAGCATTTT	CASSRQSYSNQPQHF
-	TRBV29-1	TRBJ2-6	TGCAGCGTTCCCGATTGGGGTGCTGGGGCCAACGTCCTGACTTTC	CSVPDWGAGANVLTF
-	TRBV5-6	TRBJ1-2	TGTGCCAGCAGCTTGGTGATAGGGGCGCGGGGCTACACCTTC	CASSLVIGARGYTF
TRBD2	TRBV27	TRBJ2-3	TGTGCCAGCAGTAGGCTAGCGGTGGAGGGGAACACAGATACGCAGTATTTT	CASSRLAVEGNTDTQYF
-	TRBV27	TRBJ2-1	TGTGCCAGCAGTTTAGACAGTCCGACCTACAATGAGCAGTTCTTC	CASSLDSPTYNEQFF
-	TRBV10-2	TRBJ2-3	TGCGCCAGCAGTGAGTCACAAAGGACAGATACGCAGTATTTT	CASSESQRTDTQYF
-	TRBV7-9	TRBJ2-7	TGTGCCAGCAGCTTGGGACGGGCGATCGAGCAGTACTTC	CASSLGRAIEQYF
-	TRBV25-1	TRBJ1-1	TGTGCCAGCAGAGCAGAATACACTGAAGCTTTCTTT	CASRAEYTEAFF
-	TRBV30	TRBJ2-7	TGTGCCTGGAGTGAACAGATCTCCTACGAGCAGTACTTC	CAWSEQISYEQYF
TRBD1	TRBV27	TRBJ1-1	TGTGCCAGCAGTGCGACCAGGGGGGGCACTGAAGCTTTCTTT	CASSATRGGTEAFF
-	TRBV7-9	TRBJ2-1	TGTGCCAGCAGTTCCGGAGAGGTGTACAATGAGCAGTTCTTC	CASSSGEVYNEQFF
TRBD2	TRBV6-6	TRBJ2-7	TGTGCCAGCAGTTCCGGGAGGTCCTTTTACGAGCAGTACTTC	CASSSGRSFYEQYF
TRBD1	TRBV28	TRBJ1-1	TGTGCCAGCAGTCTGCTAAAGAGGACAGGGCGTCCCGGAGCTTTCTTT	CASSLLKRTGRPGAFF